This T cell receptor beta chain was documented in a study of T-cell memory formation after mild COVID-19. Study-wide results and limits: Nothing showed for sure that second-wave clones peaking on day 37 were SARS-CoV-2 specific. CD4+ clones that contracted lay mainly in CM and EM; CD8+ ones lay in EMRA.

On this clonotype: Its target is unknown.

TCRdb analysed the 5' RACE reads with MiXCR anew, one entry per CDR3 protein. The sample lists about 470,000 distinct CDR3 sequences; around 25% were seen once. V was clipped by 4 bases and J by 1 base, with 13 bases between them. This CDR3 contains 15 residues. From germline, CDR1 is MNHNS and CDR2 SASEGT. The TCR sequence derives from an adult woman who had mild COVID-19 (a few samples of this study predate the infection). Cell type and time point are not known. The rearrangement uses TRBV6-1 and TRBJ2-5, with D possibly matching TRBD2 (6 bases). Specimen: PBMCs or a T cell subset sorted from them (not recorded which). The CDR3 bases are TGTGCCAGCAGTGCAATTCCGGGACTCCAAGAGACCCAGTACTTC. Its protein product is CASSAIPGLQETQYF.